This T cell receptor beta chain was captured by sequencing in a study of neurological immune-mediated disorders. One entry per CDR3 protein, called by TCRdb with MiXCR from the 5' RACE reads. The sample includes around 50,000 distinct CDR3 sequences, around 3.5% of them seen just once. Study-level results: HTLV-1-associated myelopathy led in TCR clonal expansion, while multiple sclerosis ranked lowest, below healthy controls.

Ten or more counts support this clonotype. The antigen is not known. Germline CDR1 reads SGHRS; CDR2 reads YFSETQ. The CDR3 extends over 14 amino acids. The V segment lost 4 bases and the J segment 9 bases; nucleotides outside the gene matches: 9. The source of this sequence is a woman in her twenties or thirties with multiple sclerosis. This chain joins TRBV5-1 and TRBJ2-1, with 8 bases identical to TRBD1. Material: PBMCs. CDR3 coding DNA: TGCGCCAGCAGCCCGGACAGGGAAAGGGTTGAGCAGTTCTTC. The encoded protein is CASSPDRERVEQFF.